The 28 T cell receptor beta chains reported below all come from one sample, sequenced in a study of blood T cells in healthy people across ages. Alongside a J-beta primer mix, a sample-barcoded 5' primer served in a second PCR lasting about 7 to 11 cycles. TCRdb re-derived calls from the 5' RACE reads in MiXCR, one entry per CDR3 protein. The sample holds approximately 850,000 distinct CDR3 sequences; roughly 64% are singletons and the top ten take about 20%. Sequencing used blood. All receptors derive from a man aged 30 to 39 in good health.

This rearrangement joins TRBV7-2 to TRBJ2-1; D remains unclear. Trimming shortened V by 4 bases and J by 5 bases, and 9 bases separated the two germline ends. Germline CDR1 SGHTA, CDR2 FQGNSA. The CDR3 extends over 13 amino acids. CDR3 protein: CASSSPGDNEQFF. The CDR3 nucleotides read TGTGCCAGCAGCTCCCCCGGCGACAATGAGCAGTTCTTC.

The CDR3 region is CASSPGQGAVLGYTF. The CDR3 bases are TGTGCCAGCAGCCCAGGACAGGGGGCAGTTTTGGGCTACACCTTC. The chain combines TRBV7-2 with TRBJ1-2; 11 bases line up with TRBD1. V shed 5 bases and J 8 bases; nucleotides not matched to a gene: 10. CDR3 length: 15 amino acids. Germline V lookup: CDR1 SGHTA, CDR2 FQGNSA.

This clonotype was picked up a small number of times. This chain connects TRBV6-7 to TRBJ2-3, with D perhaps being TRBD1 or TRBD2 (5 bases each). TRBV6-7 is identified as an open reading frame with a role that is uncertain. V was cut by 8 bases and J by 6 bases, with 15 bases left in between. The CDR3 contains 13 residues. Written as DNA, the CDR3 is TGTGCCAGCCGAAGCTCAGGGACCGATACGCAGTATTTT. Translating it yields CASRSSGTDTQYF.

This clonotype was observed a single time. The genes are TRBV27 and TRBJ2-3; D unclear. V was clipped by 5 bases and J by 11 bases, with 17 bases between them. Germline CDR1 is MNHEY and CDR2 is SMNVEV (reference sequence). This CDR3 region has 13 residues. The CDR3 bases are TGTGCCAGCAGTCCCAAGCAGGACGGAAGGCAGTATTTT. Translation gives CASSPKQDGRQYF.

This chain joins TRBV10-3 and TRBJ2-1; D call uncertain. This CDR3 has 19 residues. V dropped 0 bases and J dropped 0 bases, with 18 bases sitting between them. CDR1 ENHRY and CDR2 SYGVKD come from the germline V gene. The CDR3 DNA follows: TGTGCCATCAGTGAGTCGATAGTTGGCGGCGGAAGCTCCTACAATGAGCAGTTCTTC. Translated: CAISESIVGGGSSYNEQFF.

The rearrangement joins TRBV14 to TRBJ2-7, with 8 bases that match TRBD2. The CDR3 sequence is 14 residues long. Trimming took 4 bases from V and 5 from J; bases not matched to a gene: 7. Germline values: CDR1 SGHDN, CDR2 FVKESK. CDR3 DNA: TGTGCCAGCAGCCCTCAGCGGGGGTTCCACGAGCAGTACTTC. Translating it yields CASSPQRGFHEQYF. The full variable domain, in which reference TRBV14 and TRBJ2-7 provide the parts outside the CDR3, is EAGVTQFPSHSVIEKGQTVTLRCDPISGHDNLYWYRRVMGKEIKFLLHFVKESKQDESGMPNNRFLAERTGGTYSTLKVQPAELEDSGVYFCASSPQRGFHEQYFGPGTRLTVT.

Concerning this clonotype: Being one base from a much bigger clone, this may be a read error. The V and J genes are TRBV12-3 or TRBV12-4 and TRBJ2-4; D is unclear. The J call is uncertain, as TRBJ2-5 better fits the DNA end. The CDR3 runs 12 residues. The CDR3: CASSFIQETQYF. In DNA form, the CDR3 reads TGTGCCAGCAGTTTTATCCAAGAGACCCAGTACTTC.

This clonotype was seen more than once but under ten times. The chain combines TRBV29-1 with TRBJ2-7; tentatively, D is TRBD2 (5 bases). V lost 4 bases, J lost 3 bases, and 13 bases lay in between. The V gene's germline CDR1 is SQVTM and CDR2 ANQGSEA. This CDR3 is 13 amino acids long. DNA for the CDR3: TGCAGCGTTGGAGGGTCCGACCTCTACGAGCAGTACTTC. Its protein is CSVGGSDLYEQYF.

This clonotype occurred a few times. The chain recombines TRBV25-1 with TRBJ1-4; D remains unclear. With 4 bases removed from V and 0 bases from J, the gap between germline ends came to 21 bases. This CDR3 is 19 amino acids long. Germline V gene data show CDR1 as MGHDK and CDR2 as SYGVNS. The DNA for the CDR3 is TGTGCCAGCAGTGGGGCACCCGTCGAACAGACCGCAACTAATGAAAAACTGTTTTTT. Translation gives CASSGAPVEQTATNEKLFF. Together with reference TRBV25-1 and TRBJ1-4, the CDR3 gives the full variable domain: EADIYQTPRYLVIGTGKKITLECSQTMGHDKMYWYQQDPGMELHLIHYSYGVNSTEKGDLSSESTVSRIRTEHFPLTLESARPSHTSQYLCASSGAPVEQTATNEKLFFGSGTQLSVL.

This clonotype was seen more than once but under ten times. The rearrangement joins TRBV29-1 to TRBJ1-2; D is possibly TRBD1 (6 bases). Germline lookup yields CDR1 SQVTM and CDR2 ANQGSEA. The CDR3 spans 12 residues. Trimming took off 2 bases at V and 2 bases at J, with 6 bases between the two ends. The CDR3 loop reads CSVERGNYGYTF. CDR3 DNA: TGCAGCGTTGAAAGGGGGAACTATGGCTACACCTTC.

V usage is TRBV6-1 and J usage is TRBJ1-4; TRBD1 is a possible D gene (5 bases). V was cut by 7 bases and J by 6 bases, with 21 bases left in between. CDR3 length: 16 residues. Germline assignment: CDR1 MNHNS and CDR2 SASEGT. The CDR3 coding sequence is TGTGCCAGCACCCTATTAGGTGGGGGGGTAGATGAAAAACTGTTTTTT. Its protein is CASTLLGGGVDEKLFF.

The genes are TRBV27 and TRBJ2-3; TRBD2 aligns across 8 bases. This CDR3 is built from 18 residues. With 2 bases clipped from V and 5 bases from J, the junction kept 15 bases outside the gene matches. Germline CDR1 is MNHEY and CDR2 is SMNVEV (reference sequence). The CDR3 loop reads CASSLIARASGYEDTQYF. The CDR3 DNA sequence: TGTGCCAGCAGTTTAATCGCCCGGGCTAGCGGGTATGAAGATACGCAGTATTTT.

This clonotype was detected a few times. The genes are TRBV29-1 and TRBJ2-7; 8 nucleotides match TRBD1. Germline V gives CDR1 SQVTM, CDR2 ANQGSEA. Trimming took 6 bases from V and 0 from J; bases not matched to a gene: 4. This CDR3 has 13 amino acids. CDR3 amino acids: CSVYRGSSYEQYF. The CDR3 nucleotides read TGCAGCGTATACAGGGGGAGCTCCTACGAGCAGTACTTC.

This clonotype has only a few counts. The chain links TRBV2 to TRBJ2-7, with D uncertain. CDR3 length equals 12 residues. Germline V gives CDR1 SNHLY, CDR2 FYNNEI. Trimming cost V 8 bases and J 3 bases, with 11 bases left between them. The CDR3 DNA follows: TGTGCCAGCGCATTCCCGGACTACGAGCAGTACTTC. Its protein is CASAFPDYEQYF.

This chain joins TRBV24-1 and TRBJ2-1; 8 positions agree with TRBD2. CDR3 length: 14 amino acids. Germline lookup yields CDR1 KGHDR and CDR2 SFDVKD. J lost 7 bases, V lost 6 bases, and 7 bases had no gene match. The CDR3 DNA sequence: TGTGCCACCAGTCCAGCGGGAGATATAAATGAGCAGTTCTTC. This codes for CATSPAGDINEQFF.

This clonotype was observed at least ten times. A read error may produce the germline difference seen at one junction end. This chain uses TRBV20-1 with TRBJ2-5; D gene uncertain. Germline values: CDR1 DFQATT, CDR2 SNEGSKA (reference sequence). The CDR3 runs to 15 residues. CDR3 sequence (DNA): TGCAGTGCTAGAGATCCGGTGGTAGCCCAAGGGACCCAGTACTTC. Encoded protein: CSARDPVVAQGTQYF.

This clonotype was counted only a few times. The J gene is TRBJ2-7, the V gene TRBV6-1; maybe TRBD2 (5 bases). The J call could be wrong; TRBJ2-5 is a better fit for the DNA end. Germline V gives CDR1 MNHNS, CDR2 SASEGT. CDR3 length: 13 residues. CDR3 loop: CASTARTWETQYF. The CDR3 DNA sequence: TGTGCCAGCACCGCGAGGACTTGGGAGACCCAGTACTTC.

The count of this clonotype is one. The chain combines TRBV10-3 with TRBJ2-5; 11 bases match TRBD1. The CDR3 is 14 residues long. In germline, CDR1 is ENHRY, CDR2 SYGVKD. The V and J ends lost 8 bases and 4 bases, in that order; junction bases with no gene match: 6. The CDR3 protein is CAIGPGTGGETQYF. Here the CDR3 DNA reads TGTGCCATCGGGCCCGGGACAGGGGGAGAGACCCAGTACTTC.

A few counts support this clonotype. V gene TRBV12-3 or TRBV12-4 combines with J gene TRBJ1-6; D is possibly TRBD1 (5 bases). Trimming shortened V by 5 bases and J by 8 bases, and 16 bases separated the two germline ends. The CDR3 length is 15 residues. The CDR3 sequence: CASSGTGTAHSPLHF. As DNA, the CDR3 is TGTGCCAGCAGTGGAACCGGGACGGCTCATTCACCCCTCCACTTT.

This clonotype was found once. J is TRBJ1-6 and V is TRBV2, with no clear D. The ends were cut back, 3 bases at V and 11 bases at J, with 11 bases in the middle. Germline CDR1 and CDR2: SNHLY and FYNNEI. The CDR3 has 13 residues. CDR3 in DNA: TGTGCCAGCAGTGACGACCGGCAGACACCCCTCCACTTT. It yields the protein CASSDDRQTPLHF.

To note about this clonotype: Because the CDR3's place on the DNA is in doubt, the DNA is left out and the CDR3 is given as listed by TCRdb. The rearrangement joins TRBV7-9 to TRBJ1-2. The CDR3 sequence runs 16 residues, both termini included. Germline CDR1 is SEHNR and CDR2 is FQNEAQ (reference sequence). The CDR3 is CASSSPLSGPSGGYTF.

The chain links TRBV4-2 to TRBJ2-7; D uncertain. Per germline, CDR1 LGHNA and CDR2 YNFKEQ. Between the trimmed V and J ends, which lost 5 bases and 2 bases, there was a span of 7 bases. CDR3 length equals 12 residues. The CDR3 DNA is TGTGCCAGCAGCAAGTCAGCCTACGAGCAGTACTTC. Translating it yields CASSKSAYEQYF.

The rearrangement links TRBV6-4 to TRBJ2-1; 7 bases agree with TRBD1. Germline loops: CDR1 MRHNA, CDR2 SNTAGT. V shed 6 bases, J shed 6 bases, and the junction held 11 bases outside the gene matches. This CDR3 is built from 15 residues. The CDR3 loop reads CASRRQGGVPNEQFF. CDR3 DNA sequence: TGTGCCAGCAGACGACAGGGTGGCGTACCCAATGAGCAGTTCTTC.

This chain uses TRBV2 with TRBJ1-2; no definite D call. Trimming shortened V by 1 base and J by 0 bases, and 6 bases separated the two germline ends. The CDR3 extends over 14 amino acids. CDR1 SNHLY and CDR2 FYNNEI come from the germline V gene. The CDR3 reads CASSEGQPNYGYTF. The DNA of the CDR3 is TGTGCCAGCAGTGAAGGGCAGCCTAACTATGGCTACACCTTC.

The rearrangement joins TRBV7-2 to TRBJ1-1; no definite D call. Germline V gene sequence: CDR1 SGHTA, CDR2 FQGNSA. The CDR3 is 13 residues long. The V end was cut by 1 base, the J end by 5 bases, with 8 bases between. The CDR3 bases are TGTGCCAGCAGCTTAGTAGAAGGAACTGAAGCTTTCTTT. Translation: CASSLVEGTEAFF.

The chain is built from TRBV9 and TRBJ2-7, with D tentatively TRBD1 (6 bases). The CDR3 runs to 15 residues. V shed 0 bases and J shed 6 bases, with 16 bases lying between them. Per the germline V gene, CDR1 is SGDLS and CDR2 is YYNGEE. This CDR3 is CASSVDGTPVREQYF. CDR3 in DNA: TGTGCCAGCAGCGTAGATGGGACACCCGTCCGCGAGCAGTACTTC.

V is TRBV9 and J is TRBJ2-1; TRBD2 matches 7 bases. The CDR3 loop spans 16 amino acids. Germline V CDR1 and CDR2: SGDLS, YYNGEE. With 0 bases clipped from V and 8 bases from J, the junction kept 11 bases outside the gene matches. This chain's CDR3 is CASSVAGGSRSYEQFF. The CDR3 DNA sequence: TGTGCCAGCAGCGTAGCTGGCGGGAGTAGGTCCTATGAGCAGTTCTTC.

This clonotype appeared many times. V and J are TRBV10-3 and TRBJ2-3; 8 bases are a match to TRBD2. Germline CDR1 is ENHRY and CDR2 is SYGVKD. The CDR3 is made up of 16 amino acids. The trim removed 3 bases at V and 1 base at J, leaving 6 bases unmatched. The CDR3 DNA sequence: TGTGCCATCAGTGACCAAGCGGGAGCACGCACAGATACGCAGTATTTT. Its protein product is CAISDQAGARTDTQYF.